This entry lists 27 T cell receptor beta chains sequenced from one sample in a study of blood T cell repertoires in COVID-19. Sequencing used immunoSEQ multiplex PCR; TCRdb keeps in-frame clones, though not all of them. The sample comprises about 30,000 clones, around 80% of which are singletons, and about half rests with the top ten. Specimen: peripheral blood. These receptors were obtained from a woman in her 70s with acute or convalescent COVID-19.

This clone has a handful of counts. The chain carries TRBV7-2 and TRBJ2-3; D gene unclear. The germline V gene has CDR1 SGHTA and CDR2 FQGNSA. The CDR3 has 13 residues. The V gene lost 1 base and the J gene lost 4 bases, with 6 bases spanning the gap. The CDR3 coding sequence is TGTGCCAGCAGCTTAGTAGTCGCAGATACGCAGTATTTT. Its protein is CASSLVVADTQYF.

The gene calls are TRBV28 and TRBJ1-4, with D possibly TRBD1 on 5 matching bases. Trimming removed 6 bases at V and 5 bases at J, with 19 bases between. CDR1 is MDHEN and CDR2 is SYDVKM in the germline V gene. The CDR3 runs to 16 residues. CDR3 sequence: CASSVPVGGLNEKLFF. The CDR3 nucleotides are TGTGCCAGCAGCGTCCCAGTTGGGGGACTGAATGAAAAACTGTTTTTT.

The V call is TRBV5-1, the J call TRBJ2-6; no reliable D call. The CDR3 sequence is 14 residues long. V lost 4 bases, J lost 4 bases, and 9 bases lay in between. Germline values: CDR1 SGHRS, CDR2 YFSETQ. The CDR3: CASSPLLGANVLTF. The CDR3 bases are TGCGCCAGCAGCCCCCTCCTAGGGGCCAACGTCCTGACTTTC.

The chain links TRBV5-4 to TRBJ2-1; 8 bases map to TRBD2. Germline V gene sequence: CDR1 SGHNT, CDR2 YYREEE (reference sequence). Trimming cost V 0 bases and J 0 bases; bases outside gene matches: 2. The CDR3 contains 16 residues. The CDR3 DNA reads as TGTGCCAGCAGCTTGGCCGGGACTAGCTCCTACAATGAGCAGTTCTTC. Its translation is CASSLAGTSSYNEQFF.

The chain couples TRBV6-5 to TRBJ2-2; no firm D call. V dropped 2 bases and J dropped 1 base, with 8 bases sitting between them. CDR3 length: 15 residues. In germline, CDR1 is MNHEY, CDR2 SVGAGI. The CDR3 is CASSYLSVNTGELFF. CDR3 coding DNA: TGTGCCAGCAGTTACCTCTCAGTGAACACCGGGGAGCTGTTTTTT.

The chain uses TRBV27 and TRBJ1-1, with 7 nucleotides matching TRBD1. The CDR3 consists of 16 residues. After removal of 6 bases from V and 1 base from J, the junction contained 11 bases not matched to a gene. Germline CDR1 and CDR2: MNHEY and SMNVEV (reference sequence). CDR3 coding DNA: TGTGCCAGCAGCAGCCCAACAGGGGCGGGGAACACTGAAGCTTTCTTT. Its protein product is CASSSPTGAGNTEAFF.

The V call is TRBV6-1, the J call TRBJ2-2, with D possibly being TRBD2 (5 bases). The CDR3 sequence is 15 residues long. Trimming cost V 2 bases and J 2 bases, with 9 bases left between them. In germline, CDR1 is MNHNS, CDR2 SASEGT. Written as DNA, the CDR3 is TGTGCCAGCAGTGAAAGCTGGACTAACACCGGGGAGCTGTTTTTT. This translates into CASSESWTNTGELFF.

The chain links TRBV19 to TRBJ1-2; 8 nucleotides match TRBD1. Trimming removed 6 bases from V and 1 base from J; junction bases left unmatched: 4. Germline CDR1 reads LNHDA; CDR2 reads SQIVND (reference sequence). This CDR3 has 14 amino acids. Here the CDR3 DNA reads TGTGCCAGTAGGTACAGGGGGGATAACTATGGCTACACCTTC. Amino acid sequence: CASRYRGDNYGYTF.

The CDR3 protein is CASTLPQRELFF. As DNA, the CDR3 is TGTGCCAGCACCCTTCCGCAGAGGGAGCTGTTTTTT. This rearrangement joins TRBV28 to TRBJ2-2, with no clear D. Germline V CDR1 and CDR2: MDHEN, SYDVKM. Trimming cost V 7 bases and J 9 bases, with 12 bases left between them. CDR3 length: 12 residues.

The V call is TRBV3-1 (or the pseudogene TRBV3-2), the J call TRBJ1-1; the match to TRBD1 covers 9 bases. The germline CDR1 and CDR2 sequences are LGHDT and YNNKEL (reference sequence). The junction had 7 bases not matched to a gene; V was cut back by 4 bases and J by 7 bases. The CDR3 loop spans 14 amino acids. The CDR3 DNA follows: TGTGCCAGCAGCCCGCGGGACAGGGCGGGTGAAGCTTTCTTT. Translation gives CASSPRDRAGEAFF.

Only a few counts were recorded for this clone. This chain connects TRBV6-2 or TRBV6-3 to TRBJ1-5; D not certain. The CDR3 is made up of 15 amino acids. V was clipped by 6 bases and J by 4 bases, with 16 bases between them. Germline CDR1 reads MNHEY; CDR2 reads SVGEGT. The chain's CDR3 is CASSLSVRQNQPQHF. The DNA for the CDR3 is TGTGCCAGCAGCCTATCCGTCAGGCAGAATCAGCCCCAGCATTTT.

The chain uses TRBV6-2 or TRBV6-3 and TRBJ1-1; 10 bases fit TRBD1. The CDR3 sequence is 15 residues long. CDR1 and CDR2 from the germline V gene are MNHEY and SVGEGT. Germline trimming cut 2 bases from V and 3 bases from J; bases unmatched to any gene: 3. The CDR3 coding sequence is TGTGCCAGCAGTTACCGGACAGGGGGGCACACTGAAGCTTTCTTT. Translation: CASSYRTGGHTEAFF.

This clone was found a few times. V is TRBV28 and J is TRBJ1-2; 7 nucleotides align to TRBD1. The V and J ends lost 5 bases and 2 bases, in that order; junction bases with no gene match: 5. The CDR3 totals 14 residues. CDR1 and CDR2 from the germline V gene are MDHEN and SYDVKM. CDR3 sequence: CASSTPTGNYGYTF. The CDR3 bases are TGTGCCAGCAGTACCCCGACAGGGAACTATGGCTACACCTTC.

The rearrangement links TRBV5-1 to TRBJ2-1, with TRBD2 as a possible D gene (6 bases). Trimming cost V 0 bases and J 8 bases, with 15 bases left between them. The CDR3 runs to 15 residues. CDR1 is SGHRS and CDR2 is YFSETQ in the germline V gene. The CDR3 coding sequence is TGCGCCAGCAGCTTGGCCGGGGGACTGCCAGATGAGCAGTTCTTC. Its protein is CASSLAGGLPDEQFF. Drawing the rest from reference TRBV5-1 and TRBJ2-1, the complete variable domain is KAGVTQTPRYLIKTRGQQVTLSCSPISGHRSVSWYQQTPGQGLQFLFEYFSETQRNKGNFPGRFSGRQFSNSRSEMNVSTLELGDSALYLCASSLAGGLPDEQFFGPGTRLTVL.

J is TRBJ2-1 and V is TRBV7-2; D remains ambiguous. From germline, CDR1 is SGHTA and CDR2 FQGNSA. This CDR3 has 15 amino acids. V shed 0 bases and J shed 1 base, with 7 bases lying between them. For the CDR3, the DNA is TGTGCCAGCAGCTTAGCAACAGCTTCCTACAATGAGCAGTTCTTC. This gives the protein CASSLATASYNEQFF.

The J gene is TRBJ1-1, the V gene TRBV5-1; 12 bases are shared with TRBD1. V gave up 2 bases and J gave up 1 base; unmatched junction bases: 3. The CDR3 covers 16 residues. Germline CDR1 and CDR2: SGHRS and YFSETQ. This chain's CDR3 is CASSFSGQGANTEAFF. DNA for the CDR3: TGCGCCAGCAGCTTCTCGGGACAGGGGGCGAACACTGAAGCTTTCTTT.

This clone was detected only a few times. This chain connects TRBV3-1 (or the pseudogene TRBV3-2) to TRBJ2-1, with 12 bases fitting TRBD2. The CDR3 is 16 residues long. V shed 7 bases, J shed 8 bases, and the junction held 12 bases outside the gene matches. The germline V gene encodes CDR1 LGHDT and CDR2 YNNKEL (reference sequence). As DNA, the CDR3 is TGTGCCAGCACTCCACTAGCGGGGGGAGGTCTGCATGAGCAGTTCTTC. It codes for CASTPLAGGGLHEQFF.

CDR3 nucleotides: TGTGCCAGCAGCAGACTAGCGGGAGGGCATGAGCAGTTCTTC. This translates into CASSRLAGGHEQFF. The V and J genes are TRBV6-5 and TRBJ2-1, with 14 bases identical to TRBD2. CDR1 and CDR2 from the germline V gene are MNHEY and SVGAGI. This CDR3 spans 14 amino acids. Unmatched junction bases numbered 3, after V lost 6 bases and J lost 8 bases.

This rearrangement joins TRBV6-1 to TRBJ2-2; 7 bases line up with TRBD1. The germline V gene has CDR1 MNHNS and CDR2 SASEGT. The CDR3 is 14 amino acids. Germline trimming cut 3 bases from V and 4 bases from J; bases unmatched to any gene: 2. This CDR3 reads CASSEGQLTGELFF. As DNA, the CDR3 is TGTGCCAGCAGTGAGGGACAGCTCACCGGGGAGCTGTTTTTT.

The CDR3 coding sequence is TGTGCCAGCAGGGCGGGGCCAGCCTACGAGCAGTACTTC. The encoded protein is CASRAGPAYEQYF. The gene calls are TRBV28 and TRBJ2-7; D is possibly TRBD2 (6 bases). Germline CDR1 is MDHEN and CDR2 is SYDVKM. Trimming took off 6 bases at V and 2 bases at J, with 11 bases between the two ends. The CDR3 contains 13 residues. Based on the CDR3 plus reference TRBV28 and TRBJ2-7, the full variable domain is DVKVTQSSRYLVKRTGEKVFLECVQDMDHENMFWYRQDPGLGLRLIYFSYDVKMKEKGDIPEGYSVSREKKERFSLILESASTNQTSMYLCASRAGPAYEQYFGPGTRLTVT.

This clone turned up a few times. The gene calls are TRBV6-4 and TRBJ2-2; tentatively, D is TRBD1 (5 bases). The CDR3 spans 14 residues. Trimming stripped 3 bases from V and 4 bases from J, with 9 bases between. The V gene's germline CDR1 is MRHNA and CDR2 SNTAGT. CDR3 coding DNA: TGTGCCAGCAGTGAGCAGGGTAGCACCGGGGAGCTGTTTTTT. This codes for CASSEQGSTGELFF.

The V and J genes are TRBV2 and TRBJ2-1, with 12 nucleotides matching TRBD2. V dropped 11 bases and J dropped 5; count of bases not matched to a gene: 16. From germline, CDR1 is SNHLY and CDR2 FYNNEI. This CDR3 comprises 17 residues. The chain's CDR3 is CAARGGLAGGRHNEQFF. CDR3 in DNA: TGTGCCGCTCGCGGAGGTCTAGCGGGGGGGAGACACAATGAGCAGTTCTTC.

This clone came up once. J is TRBJ1-6 and V is TRBV28; weak D call: TRBD1 (6 bases). The CDR3 is made up of 16 amino acids. Trimming cost V 6 bases and J 6 bases, with 18 bases left between them. Germline CDR1 reads MDHEN; CDR2 reads SYDVKM. This chain's CDR3 is CASRLGGGRGNSPLHF. The CDR3 nucleotides are TGTGCCAGCAGACTAGGTGGGGGCCGGGGTAATTCACCCCTCCACTTT.

V is TRBV19 and J is TRBJ1-2, with D maybe TRBD1 (5 bases). Germline CDR1 is LNHDA and CDR2 is SQIVND (reference sequence). This CDR3 region has 14 residues. V was shortened by 6 bases and J by 4 bases, with 15 bases between the two germline ends. DNA of the CDR3: TGTGCCAGTAGGCCTTCCGGGGGAGGCTATGGCTACACCTTC. It specifies CASRPSGGGYGYTF.

The chain has TRBV5-1 and TRBJ1-1, with D maybe TRBD1 (5 bases). Germline lookup yields CDR1 SGHRS and CDR2 YFSETQ. The V end lost 2 bases, the J end lost 1 base, and 9 bases lay between the germline ends. The CDR3 totals 14 residues. Here the CDR3 DNA reads TGCGCCAGCAGCTTTGGCAGGGAGAACACTGAAGCTTTCTTT. Protein: CASSFGRENTEAFF.

This rearrangement joins TRBV6-5 to TRBJ1-1; a weak D match, TRBD1 (6 bases). Germline CDR1 MNHEY, CDR2 SVGAGI. The V and J ends lost 5 bases and 1 base respectively, with 8 bases between them. This CDR3 has 13 residues. CDR3 sequence (DNA): TGTGCCAGCAGTATACAGGGGAACACTGAAGCTTTCTTT. It encodes CASSIQGNTEAFF.

The rearrangement uses TRBV7-9 and TRBJ2-3; 9 nucleotides line up with TRBD2. The J segment lost 4 bases and the V segment lost 2 bases, leaving 4 bases of the junction unmatched. From germline, CDR1 is SEHNR and CDR2 FQNEAQ (reference sequence). The CDR3 covers 15 residues. The DNA of the CDR3 is TGTGCCAGCAGCTTACCGACTAGCGGAGCAGATACGCAGTATTTT. This codes for CASSLPTSGADTQYF.